Below, 20 T cell receptor beta chains from the same sample are listed, as sequenced in a study of T-cell memory formation after mild COVID-19. Via MiXCR, TCRdb re-called the 5' RACE reads, giving one row per CDR3 protein. In the table there are approximately 580,000 distinct CDR3 sequences, approximately 20% of which are singletons. Specimen: PBMCs or a T cell subset sorted from them (not recorded which). The receptors shown here come from an adult woman who had mild COVID-19 (a few samples of this study predate the infection). Cell type and time point are not known.

This chain uses TRBV4-1 with TRBJ1-2, with no clear D. Per the germline V gene, CDR1 is MGHRA and CDR2 is YSYEKL. Trimming shortened V by 0 bases and J by 0 bases, and 11 bases separated the two germline ends. The CDR3 spans 16 residues. The CDR3 DNA is TGCGCCAGCAGCCAAGAACGACGGATGTCTAACTATGGCTACACCTTC. Protein: CASSQERRMSNYGYTF.

J is TRBJ2-2 and V is TRBV3-2; the table's TRBD2 call for D was not verified on the DNA. TRBV3-2 is assigned pseudogene status. The CDR3 loop spans 17 amino acids. Here the CDR3 reads CASSPSTSVVFAGELFF. The CDR3 DNA sequence: TGTGCCAGCAGCCCTTCCACTAGCGTGGTCTTTGCCGGGGAGCTGTTTTTT.

The rearrangement links TRBV6-2 or TRBV6-3 to TRBJ2-5; 10 bases fit TRBD2. Germline V gene data show CDR1 as MNHEY and CDR2 as SVGEGT. V was pared by 7 bases and J by 3 bases, with 5 bases of the junction left unmatched. The length of the CDR3 is 14 residues. DNA of the CDR3: TGTGCCAGCATTGGACTAGCGGCCGAAGAGACCCAGTACTTC. Its protein product is CASIGLAAEETQYF.

This clonotype was seen ten or more times. This chain connects TRBV12-3 or TRBV12-4 to TRBJ2-2; D remains unclear. The V end lost 2 bases, the J end lost 6 bases, and 25 bases lay between the germline ends. This CDR3 spans 19 amino acids. In DNA form, the CDR3 reads TGTGCCAGCAGTTTAAGCCCCGAACTACACACCATCGGTTCCGGGGAGCTGTTTTTT. Translating gives CASSLSPELHTIGSGELFF.

This clonotype came up a few times. The chain joins TRBV12-3 or TRBV12-4 to TRBJ2-1; TRBD2 agrees at 15 bases. The CDR3 has 17 amino acids. V lost 6 bases to trimming and J lost 5 bases; unmatched junction nucleotides: 8. Here the CDR3 DNA reads TGTGCCAGCAGCACGACTGGGACTAGCGGGAGGAACAATGAGCAGTTCTTC. It encodes CASSTTGTSGRNNEQFF.

This clonotype was seen a handful of times. The rearrangement uses TRBV2 and TRBJ1-1, with a tentative D call TRBD1 (5 bases). Trimming shortened V by 5 bases and J by 3 bases, and 16 bases separated the two germline ends. CDR3 length equals 15 residues. Germline V gene lookup returns CDR1 SNHLY and CDR2 FYNNEI. The CDR3 bases are TGTGCCAGCAGTCCCCCGTTGGGGGGACACACTGAAGCTTTCTTT. It encodes CASSPPLGGHTEAFF.

This clonotype was seen a few times. V gene TRBV27 combines with J gene TRBJ2-1, with 14 bases fitting TRBD2. Losses at the gene ends were 6 bases for V and 15 bases for J; bases not matched to a gene: 13. Per the germline V gene, CDR1 is MNHEY and CDR2 is SMNVEV (reference sequence). This CDR3 is built from 15 residues. CDR3 protein: CASSAHPGLAGEGFF. The CDR3 nucleotides are TGTGCCAGCAGCGCCCACCCGGGACTAGCGGGAGAGGGGTTCTTC.

As DNA, the CDR3 is TGCGCCAGCCGCTGGCAGGGGGCGGGGGACACTGAAGCTTTCTTT. This sequence encodes CASRWQGAGDTEAFF. The chain is built from TRBV5-1 and TRBJ1-1; 8 nucleotides match TRBD1. CDR1 is SGHRS and CDR2 is YFSETQ in the germline V gene. V lost 7 bases and J lost 3; bases outside the gene matches: 11. CDR3 size: 15 residues.

This clonotype has just a few counts. DNA for the CDR3: TGTGCCAGCAGCTTAGTTAACAGGGATCTCTATGGCTACACCTTC. Translating it yields CASSLVNRDLYGYTF. V and J are TRBV7-9 and TRBJ1-2; D is possibly TRBD1 (6 bases). V lost 1 base and J 4 bases, leaving 13 bases between the germline ends. Looked up from germline, CDR1 is SEHNR and CDR2 is FQNEAQ (reference sequence). The CDR3 consists of 15 residues.

This clonotype showed up many times. The chain couples TRBV10-3 to TRBJ2-5; D gene ambiguous. The CDR3 is 13 residues long. Germline lookup yields CDR1 ENHRY and CDR2 SYGVKD. Trimming took off 6 bases at V and 4 bases at J, with 12 bases between the two ends. DNA for the CDR3: TGTGCCATCAGACCTGGCGAGCGAGAGACCCAGTACTTC. It specifies CAIRPGERETQYF.

This clonotype came up a few times. The CDR3 sequence: CASSQRGLVGEKLFF. The CDR3 DNA reads TGTGCCAGCAGCCAAAGAGGACTAGTGGGGGAAAAACTGTTTTTT. The gene calls are TRBV7-2 and TRBJ1-4; D unclear. This CDR3 has 15 residues. V lost 5 bases and J 8 bases, leaving 18 bases between the germline ends. From germline, CDR1 is SGHTA and CDR2 FQGNSA.

The V gene is TRBV7-8, the J gene TRBJ1-1, with D perhaps matching TRBD1 (5 bases). The CDR3 consists of 13 residues. Germline-derived CDR1 and CDR2 are SGHVS and FQNEAQ. The V and J ends lost 6 bases and 4 bases respectively, with 12 bases between them. CDR3 sequence reads: CASSSLRATEAFF. CDR3 sequence (DNA): TGTGCCAGCAGTTCACTCAGGGCCACTGAAGCTTTCTTT.

The sample holds a few counts of this clonotype. The chain uses TRBV29-1 and TRBJ2-2; D remains ambiguous. Germline V CDR1 and CDR2: SQVTM, ANQGSEA. V was shortened by 6 bases and J by 2 bases, with 4 bases between the two germline ends. The CDR3 has 11 amino acids. The CDR3 region is CSVINTGELFF. Here the CDR3 DNA reads TGCAGCGTCATCAACACCGGGGAGCTGTTTTTT.

This clonotype turned up a few times. This chain joins TRBV10-3 and TRBJ2-1, with 9 nucleotides matching TRBD1. Germline lookup yields CDR1 ENHRY and CDR2 SYGVKD. CDR3 length equals 14 residues. J gave up 0 bases and V 6 bases, and 0 bases lay outside the gene matches. The CDR3 DNA reads TGTGCCATCAGGGGACAGGGCTCCTACAATGAGCAGTTCTTC. Translated: CAIRGQGSYNEQFF.

The rearrangement joins TRBV6-6 to TRBJ1-1; TRBD1 aligns across 8 bases. V lost 5 bases, J lost 6 bases, and 11 bases stayed unmatched. This CDR3 spans 15 amino acids. Germline CDR1 and CDR2: MNHNY and SVGAGI (reference sequence). The CDR3 is CASSPGQGLVAEAFF. As DNA, the CDR3 is TGTGCCAGCAGTCCCGGACAGGGCCTAGTAGCTGAAGCTTTCTTT.

Of note for this clonotype: A read error may be the cause here, since a much bigger clone is one base away. The V gene is TRBV7-9, the J gene TRBJ2-7; D call uncertain. CDR1 is SEHNR and CDR2 is FQNEAQ in the germline V gene (reference sequence). V lost 5 bases to trimming and J lost 3 bases, with 5 bases between them. CDR3 length equals 11 residues. CDR3 sequence (DNA): TGTGCCAGCAGCATAATCTACGAGCAGTACTTC. Protein: CASSIIYEQYF.

This clonotype was seen a few times. The chain employs TRBV5-1 and TRBJ2-3; TRBD2 aligns across 7 bases. Per the germline V gene, CDR1 is SGHRS and CDR2 is YFSETQ. The CDR3 is 16 amino acids. V was clipped by 4 bases and J by 0 bases; unmatched bases: 8. CDR3 coding DNA: TGCGCCAGCAGCCCGGGGGGACGTCAAAGCACAGATACGCAGTATTTT. As protein: CASSPGGRQSTDTQYF.

The rearrangement uses TRBV12-3 or TRBV12-4 and TRBJ1-2; TRBD1 agrees at 7 bases. The CDR3 runs 17 residues. Germline trimming cut 6 bases from V and 0 bases from J; bases unmatched to any gene: 13. The CDR3 sequence: CASSPMLGQATNYGYTF. CDR3 sequence (DNA): TGTGCCAGCAGCCCTATGTTAGGACAGGCGACTAACTATGGCTACACCTTC.

This clonotype showed up just a few times. The chain joins TRBV27 to TRBJ2-5; 10 bases match TRBD2. Per the germline V gene, CDR1 is MNHEY and CDR2 is SMNVEV (reference sequence). The CDR3 is made up of 14 amino acids. V trimming: 2 bases; J trimming: 9 bases; junction bases outside the gene matches: 6. The chain's CDR3 is CASSLERGGNSQYF. The CDR3, as DNA: TGTGCCAGCAGTTTAGAGCGGGGGGGAAATTCCCAGTACTTC.

V is TRBV29-1 and J is TRBJ2-7, with D perhaps TRBD2 (6 bases). CDR1 and CDR2 from the germline V gene are SQVTM and ANQGSEA. Trimming removed 4 bases at V and 0 bases at J, with 13 bases between. CDR3 length: 14 amino acids. CDR3 sequence (DNA): TGCAGCGTTGCCGGCGGGACGAGCTCCTACGAGCAGTACTTC. As protein: CSVAGGTSSYEQYF.